The 2 T cell receptor beta chains reported below all come from one sample, sequenced in a study. Using immunoSEQ multiplex PCR, the repertoire was profiled, and TCRdb retains in-frame clones only, with some absent. This repertoire shows around 54,000 clones, more than 80% found once; its top ten account for around 11%. The sequencing input was PBMCs. These receptors originate from a man in his forties with rheumatoid arthritis.

CDR3 sequence: CASSAWGNEQFF. In DNA form, the CDR3 reads TGTGCCAGCAGTGCCTGGGGCAATGAGCAGTTCTTC. The V call is TRBV7-2, the J call TRBJ2-1; no reliable D call. The CDR3 is 12 amino acids. Germline-derived CDR1 and CDR2 are SGHTA and FQGNSA. Trimming removed 6 bases from V and 6 bases from J, with 9 bases in between. Drawing the rest from reference TRBV7-2 and TRBJ2-1, the complete variable domain is GAGVSQSPSNKVTEKGKDVELRCDPISGHTALYWYRQSLGQGLEFLIYFQGNSAPDKSGLPSDRFSAERTGGSVSTLTIQRTQQEDSAVYLCASSAWGNEQFFGPGTRLTVL.

This sequence joins TRBV12-3 or TRBV12-4 and TRBJ1-2; D unclear. V lost 5 bases, J lost 0 bases, and 7 bases lay in between. This CDR3 comprises 13 residues. The CDR3 DNA is TGTGCCAGCAGTCCGAGGACTAACTATGGCTACACCTTC. Its translation is CASSPRTNYGYTF.